The 5 T cell receptor beta chains below all came from one sample that was sequenced in a study of blood T cell repertoires in COVID-19. Generated by immunoSEQ multiplex PCR, the TCRdb table keeps only in-frame clones and is missing some. The table has a few hundred thousand clones, 85% to 90% seen once. The sample comprised PBMCs or T cells enriched from blood (not recorded which). All receptors derive from a man aged 25-45 years who had recovered from COVID-19.

V usage is TRBV24-1 and J usage is TRBJ1-2; D is possibly TRBD1 (6 bases). Trimming removed 2 bases from V and 2 bases from J, with 11 bases in between. Germline V gene sequence: CDR1 KGHDR, CDR2 SFDVKD. CDR3 length equals 15 residues. CDR3 amino acids: CATSDSTQGNYGYTF. The CDR3 nucleotides are TGTGCCACCAGTGATTCTACTCAGGGGAACTATGGCTACACCTTC.

The chain is built from TRBV7-9 and TRBJ2-1; 15 bases fit TRBD2. In germline, CDR1 is SEHNR, CDR2 FQNEAQ (reference sequence). This CDR3 spans 16 amino acids. V lost 5 bases and J lost 9; bases outside the gene matches: 8. The chain's CDR3 is CASSLRTSGGAGEQFF. The CDR3 nucleotides are TGTGCCAGCAGCCTTCGGACTAGCGGGGGGGCAGGTGAGCAGTTCTTC.

This clone was observed a handful of times. J is TRBJ1-5 and V is TRBV28; TRBD1 is a possible D gene (6 bases). Germline CDR1 reads MDHEN; CDR2 reads SYDVKM. The CDR3 is 15 amino acids. Deletions cut 9 bases from V and 7 bases from J, with 22 bases between. The CDR3 sequence: CASLGAWGTTQPQHF. In DNA form, the CDR3 reads TGTGCCAGTCTGGGGGCATGGGGAACGACACAGCCCCAGCATTTT.

V is TRBV29-1 and J is TRBJ1-2; weak D call: TRBD1 (6 bases). Germline CDR1 SQVTM, CDR2 ANQGSEA. The CDR3 length is 12 residues. V was cut by 6 bases and J by 4 bases, with 12 bases left in between. The chain's CDR3 is CSVTRGGYGYTF. The DNA for the CDR3 is TGCAGCGTCACCAGGGGCGGCTATGGCTACACCTTC.

The V and J genes are TRBV7-2 and TRBJ2-7; 11 bases agree with TRBD1. CDR3 size: 16 residues. With V trimmed by 5 bases and J by 4 bases, 10 bases remained unmatched. CDR1 is SGHTA and CDR2 is FQGNSA in the germline V gene. The CDR3 loop reads CASSGIGQGAGYEQYF. CDR3 DNA sequence: TGTGCCAGCAGCGGGATTGGACAGGGGGCCGGGTACGAGCAGTACTTC.